This entry lists 14 T cell receptor beta chains sequenced from one sample in a study of blood T cell repertoires in COVID-19. TCRdb's table, derived via immunoSEQ multiplex PCR, lists solely in-frame clones and lacks some. The repertoire includes 90,000 to 120,000 clones, roughly 88% of them detected once, and more than 5.5% sits in the top ten. The source material was peripheral blood. These receptors originate from a woman in her fifties or sixties with acute or convalescent COVID-19.

This clone was observed once. The V gene is TRBV9, the J gene TRBJ1-2; D ambiguous. The CDR3 is made up of 14 amino acids. The germline CDR1 and CDR2 sequences are SGDLS and YYNGEE. V was shortened by 3 bases and J by 4 bases, with 13 bases between the two germline ends. This chain's CDR3 is CASSAMEGAYGYTF. CDR3 nucleotide sequence: TGTGCCAGCAGCGCCATGGAGGGCGCCTATGGCTACACCTTC.

The chain uses TRBV5-1 and TRBJ2-1; the D gene is possibly TRBD2 (5 bases). Germline CDR1 is SGHRS and CDR2 is YFSETQ. The germline V and J ends were trimmed by 0 bases and 10 bases, with 14 bases remaining between them. The CDR3 spans 14 residues. Here the CDR3 DNA reads TGCGCCAGCAGCTTGGCTCAGCGCCGAGGGGAGCAGTTCTTC. It yields the protein CASSLAQRRGEQFF.

This chain connects TRBV9 to TRBJ1-1; TRBD1 might be the D (6 bases). Looked up from germline, CDR1 is SGDLS and CDR2 is YYNGEE. V lost 2 bases and J 3 bases, leaving 11 bases between the germline ends. The CDR3 has 14 amino acids. CDR3 DNA sequence: TGTGCCAGCAGCGTCAGGGGCTCAGACACTGAAGCTTTCTTT. It yields the protein CASSVRGSDTEAFF.

The chain is built from TRBV7-9 and TRBJ1-5, with a possible D match to TRBD1 (6 bases). V was cut by 3 bases and J by 0 bases, with 9 bases left in between. This CDR3 has 15 amino acids. Looked up from germline, CDR1 is SEHNR and CDR2 is FQNEAQ (reference sequence). CDR3 DNA: TGTGCCAGCAGCTTGGACAGTTATAGCAATCAGCCCCAGCATTTT. This gives the protein CASSLDSYSNQPQHF.

The chain uses TRBV2 and TRBJ2-7; 10 bases map to TRBD2. With V trimmed by 2 bases and J by 6 bases, 7 bases remained unmatched. Germline loops: CDR1 SNHLY, CDR2 FYNNEI. The CDR3 is 15 residues long. CDR3 sequence reads: CASSELAGERSEQYV. CDR3 sequence (DNA): TGTGCCAGCAGTGAACTAGCGGGAGAACGATCCGAGCAGTACGTC.

This clone showed up just a few times. The chain recombines TRBV7-9 with TRBJ1-2; D uncertain. With 1 base removed from V and 4 bases from J, the gap between germline ends came to 7 bases. This CDR3 is 13 amino acids long. Per the germline V gene, CDR1 is SEHNR and CDR2 is FQNEAQ (reference sequence). CDR3 residues: CASSLVQIYGYTF. The DNA for the CDR3 is TGTGCCAGCAGCTTAGTACAGATCTATGGCTACACCTTC.

The chain employs TRBV4-1 and TRBJ2-7; perhaps TRBD1 as D (7 bases). The CDR3 totals 14 residues. Germline V gene sequence: CDR1 MGHRA, CDR2 YSYEKL. V was shortened by 0 bases and J by 6 bases, with 12 bases between the two germline ends. DNA of the CDR3: TGCGCCAGCAGCCAAGAAGGTCAGGGGGGCGAGCAGTACTTC. This gives the protein CASSQEGQGGEQYF.

The gene calls are TRBV3-1 (or the pseudogene TRBV3-2) and TRBJ1-5; D remains ambiguous. The CDR3 runs 13 residues. The V end was cut by 0 bases, the J end by 7 bases, with 7 bases between. Germline values: CDR1 LGHDT, CDR2 YNNKEL (reference sequence). CDR3 amino acids: CASSQERLQPQHF. The CDR3 DNA reads as TGTGCCAGCAGCCAAGAACGGTTACAGCCCCAGCATTTT.

V gene TRBV7-9 combines with J gene TRBJ1-5; D is unresolved. This CDR3 spans 14 amino acids. The germline gives CDR1 SEHNR, CDR2 FQNEAQ (reference sequence). V shed 0 bases and J shed 7 bases, with 10 bases lying between them. CDR3 in amino acids: CASSLAGEGQPQHF. DNA for the CDR3: TGTGCCAGCAGCTTAGCGGGAGAAGGACAGCCCCAGCATTTT.

This rearrangement joins TRBV7-3 to TRBJ2-7, with 10 positions matching TRBD2. Germline V gives CDR1 SGHTA, CDR2 FQGTGA. V trimming: 8 bases; J trimming: 1 base; junction bases outside the gene matches: 5. This CDR3 is 14 amino acids long. Here the CDR3 DNA reads TGTGCCAGCTACACGGGACTAGCGTCCTACGAGCAGTACTTC. Translation gives CASYTGLASYEQYF.

The chain joins TRBV7-3 to TRBJ1-2, with 9 bases identical to TRBD1. The CDR3 length is 16 residues. Trimming removed 2 bases from V and 3 bases from J; junction bases left unmatched: 7. CDR1 SGHTA and CDR2 FQGTGA come from the germline V gene. CDR3: CASSLPWDREHYGYTF. The CDR3 DNA reads TGTGCCAGCAGCTTACCATGGGACAGGGAGCACTATGGCTACACCTTC. Complete variable domain (other parts from reference TRBV7-3 and TRBJ1-2): GAGVSQTPSNKVTEKGKYVELRCDPISGHTALYWYRQSLGQGPEFLIYFQGTGAADDSGLPNDRFFAVRPEGSVSTLKIQRTERGDSAVYLCASSLPWDREHYGYTFGSGTRLTVV.

The V and J genes are TRBV2 and TRBJ1-6, with 7 bases matching TRBD1. Trimming cost V 7 bases and J 2 bases; bases outside gene matches: 2. Germline lookup yields CDR1 SNHLY and CDR2 FYNNEI. This CDR3 spans 14 amino acids. The CDR3 DNA reads TGTGCCAGCACGACAGGGACCTATAATTCACCCCTCCACTTT. Residues: CASTTGTYNSPLHF.

This clone appeared once. This chain uses TRBV27 with TRBJ2-6; TRBD1 matches 7 bases. The germline gives CDR1 MNHEY, CDR2 SMNVEV (reference sequence). The V and J ends lost 2 bases and 2 bases, in that order; junction bases with no gene match: 3. The CDR3 is made up of 16 amino acids. CDR3 DNA: TGTGCCAGCAGTTTACTGGGGACAGCTGGGGCCAACGTCCTGACTTTC. Translated: CASSLLGTAGANVLTF. The full variable domain, its missing parts supplied by reference TRBV27 and TRBJ2-6, is EAQVTQNPRYLITVTGKKLTVTCSQNMNHEYMSWYRQDPGLGLRQIYYSMNVEVTDKGDVPEGYKVSRKEKRNFPLILESPSPNQTSLYFCASSLLGTAGANVLTFGAGSRLTVL.

The V and J genes are TRBV9 and TRBJ1-4; D not resolved. The CDR3 runs to 14 residues. Trimming took off 0 bases at V and 8 bases at J, with 11 bases between the two ends. The germline V gene has CDR1 SGDLS and CDR2 YYNGEE. CDR3 sequence: CASSVAGGWEKLFF. DNA of the CDR3: TGTGCCAGCAGCGTAGCAGGAGGCTGGGAAAAACTGTTTTTT. Full variable domain (missing parts from reference TRBV9 and TRBJ1-4): DSGVTQTPKHLITATGQRVTLRCSPRSGDLSVYWYQQSLDQGLQFLIQYYNGEERAKGNILERFSAQQFPDLHSELNLSSLELGDSALYFCASSVAGGWEKLFFGSGTQLSVL.